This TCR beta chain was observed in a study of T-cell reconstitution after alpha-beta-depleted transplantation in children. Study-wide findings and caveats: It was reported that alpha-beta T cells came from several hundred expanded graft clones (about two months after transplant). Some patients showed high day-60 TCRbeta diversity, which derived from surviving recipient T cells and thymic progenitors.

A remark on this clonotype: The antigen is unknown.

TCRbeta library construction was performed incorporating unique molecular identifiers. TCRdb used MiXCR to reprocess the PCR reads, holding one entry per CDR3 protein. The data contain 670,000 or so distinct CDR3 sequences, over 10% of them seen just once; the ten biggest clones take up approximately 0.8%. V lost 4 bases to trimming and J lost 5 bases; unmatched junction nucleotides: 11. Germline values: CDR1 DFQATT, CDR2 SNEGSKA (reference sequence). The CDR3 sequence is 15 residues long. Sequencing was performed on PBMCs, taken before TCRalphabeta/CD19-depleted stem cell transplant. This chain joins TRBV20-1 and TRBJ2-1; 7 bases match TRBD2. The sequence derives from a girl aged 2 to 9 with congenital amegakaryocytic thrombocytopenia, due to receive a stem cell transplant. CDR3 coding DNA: TGCAGTGCTATTAGCGGGCGGTCGGGAAACAATGAGCAGTTCTTC. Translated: CSAISGRSGNNEQFF.